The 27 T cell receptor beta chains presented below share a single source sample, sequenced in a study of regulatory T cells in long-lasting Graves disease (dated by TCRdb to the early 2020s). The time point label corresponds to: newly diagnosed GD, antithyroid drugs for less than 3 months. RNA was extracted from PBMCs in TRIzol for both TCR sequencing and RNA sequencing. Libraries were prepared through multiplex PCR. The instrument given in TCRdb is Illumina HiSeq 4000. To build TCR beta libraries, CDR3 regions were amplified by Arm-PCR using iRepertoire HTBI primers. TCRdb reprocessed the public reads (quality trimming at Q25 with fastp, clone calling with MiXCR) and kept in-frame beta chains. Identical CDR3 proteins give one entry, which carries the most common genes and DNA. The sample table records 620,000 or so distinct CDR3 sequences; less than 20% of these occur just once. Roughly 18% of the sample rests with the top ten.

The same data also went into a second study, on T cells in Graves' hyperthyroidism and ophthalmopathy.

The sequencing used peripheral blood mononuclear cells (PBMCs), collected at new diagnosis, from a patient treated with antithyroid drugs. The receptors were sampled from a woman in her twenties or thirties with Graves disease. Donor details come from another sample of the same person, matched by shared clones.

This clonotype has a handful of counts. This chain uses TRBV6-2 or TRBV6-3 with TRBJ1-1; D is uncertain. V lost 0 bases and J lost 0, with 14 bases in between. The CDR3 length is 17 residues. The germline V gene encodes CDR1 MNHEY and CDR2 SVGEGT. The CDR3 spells CASSYSGKGIMNTEAFF. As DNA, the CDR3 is TGTGCCAGCAGTTACTCTGGGAAGGGAATCATGAACACTGAAGCTTTCTTT.

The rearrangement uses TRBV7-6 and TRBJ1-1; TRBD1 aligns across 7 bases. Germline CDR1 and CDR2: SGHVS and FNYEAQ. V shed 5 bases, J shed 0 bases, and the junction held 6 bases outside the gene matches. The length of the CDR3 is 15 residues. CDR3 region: CASSRATGMNTEAFF. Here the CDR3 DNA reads TGTGCCAGCAGCCGAGCGACAGGGATGAACACTGAAGCTTTCTTT.

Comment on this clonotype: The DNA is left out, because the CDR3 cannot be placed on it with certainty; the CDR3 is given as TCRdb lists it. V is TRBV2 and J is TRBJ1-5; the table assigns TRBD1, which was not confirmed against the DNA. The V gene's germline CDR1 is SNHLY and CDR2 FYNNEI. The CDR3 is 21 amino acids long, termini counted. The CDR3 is CASTEQGNHEQYFGPGQPQHF.

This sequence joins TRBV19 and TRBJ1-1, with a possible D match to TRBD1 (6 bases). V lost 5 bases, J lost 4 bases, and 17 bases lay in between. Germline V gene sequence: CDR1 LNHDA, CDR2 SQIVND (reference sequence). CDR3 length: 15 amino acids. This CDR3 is CASSVTGIWGTEAFF. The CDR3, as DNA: TGTGCCAGTAGTGTTACAGGGATCTGGGGCACTGAAGCTTTCTTT.

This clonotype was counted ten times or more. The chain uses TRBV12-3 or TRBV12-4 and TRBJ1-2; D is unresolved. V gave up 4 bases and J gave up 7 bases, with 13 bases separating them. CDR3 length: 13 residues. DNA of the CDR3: TGTGCCAGCAGTTGGACGGGCCGGGGTGGCTACACCTTC. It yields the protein CASSWTGRGGYTF.

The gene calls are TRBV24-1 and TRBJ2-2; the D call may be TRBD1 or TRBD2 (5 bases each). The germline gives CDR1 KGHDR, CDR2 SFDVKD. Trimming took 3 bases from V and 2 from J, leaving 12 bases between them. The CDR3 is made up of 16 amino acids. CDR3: CATSDAGARNTGELFF. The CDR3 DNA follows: TGTGCCACCAGTGATGCCGGGGCCCGAAACACCGGGGAGCTGTTTTTT.

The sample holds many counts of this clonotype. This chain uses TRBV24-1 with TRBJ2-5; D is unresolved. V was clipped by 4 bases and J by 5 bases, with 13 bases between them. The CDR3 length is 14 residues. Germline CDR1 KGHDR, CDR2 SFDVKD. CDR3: CATSDRRLMETQYF. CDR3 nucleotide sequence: TGTGCCACCAGTGACCGCAGGTTGATGGAGACCCAGTACTTC.

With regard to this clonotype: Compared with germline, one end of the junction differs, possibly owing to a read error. CDR3 in amino acids: CTTSAGSGRGYQETQYF. CDR3 DNA sequence: TGTACCACCAGTGCTGGAAGCGGGAGGGGGTACCAAGAGACCCAGTACTTC. The chain combines TRBV24-1 with TRBJ2-5; 10 nucleotides line up with TRBD2. Germline CDR1 KGHDR, CDR2 SFDVKD. This CDR3 comprises 17 residues.

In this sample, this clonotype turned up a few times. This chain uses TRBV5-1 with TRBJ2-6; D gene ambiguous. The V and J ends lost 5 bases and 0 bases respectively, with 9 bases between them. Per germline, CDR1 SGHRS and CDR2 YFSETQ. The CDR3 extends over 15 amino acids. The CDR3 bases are TGCGCCAGCAGGACCAGAAACTCTGGGGCCAACGTCCTGACTTTC. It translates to CASRTRNSGANVLTF.

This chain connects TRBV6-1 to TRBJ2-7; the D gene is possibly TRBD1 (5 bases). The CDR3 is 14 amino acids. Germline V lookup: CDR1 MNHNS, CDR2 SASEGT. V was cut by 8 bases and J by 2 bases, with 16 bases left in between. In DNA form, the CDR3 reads TGTGCCAGCCTTACGACAGTACATACCTACGAGCAGTACTTC. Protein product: CASLTTVHTYEQYF.

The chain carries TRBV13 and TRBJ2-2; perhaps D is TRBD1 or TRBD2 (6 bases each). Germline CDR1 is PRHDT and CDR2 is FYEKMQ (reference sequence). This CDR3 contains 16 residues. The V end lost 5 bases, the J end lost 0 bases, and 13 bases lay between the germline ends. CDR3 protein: CASSPTRGPNTGELFF. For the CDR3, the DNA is TGTGCCAGCAGCCCCACACGGGGGCCGAACACCGGGGAGCTGTTTTTT.

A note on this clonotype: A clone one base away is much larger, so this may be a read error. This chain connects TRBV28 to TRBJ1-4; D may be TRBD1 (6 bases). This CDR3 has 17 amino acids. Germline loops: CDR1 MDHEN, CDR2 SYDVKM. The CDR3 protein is CASSDPASRGSFEKLLF. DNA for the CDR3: TGTGCCAGCAGCGATCCCGCTTCCAGGGGATCCTTTGAAAAACTGCTTTTT.

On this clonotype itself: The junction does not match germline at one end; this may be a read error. CDR3 protein: CAGSGWGYTF. CDR3 DNA sequence: TGTGCCGGCAGCGGGTGGGGCTACACCTTC. The chain carries TRBV9 and TRBJ1-2, with D hard to call. This CDR3 region has 10 residues. Germline V gene sequence: CDR1 SGDLS, CDR2 YYNGEE.

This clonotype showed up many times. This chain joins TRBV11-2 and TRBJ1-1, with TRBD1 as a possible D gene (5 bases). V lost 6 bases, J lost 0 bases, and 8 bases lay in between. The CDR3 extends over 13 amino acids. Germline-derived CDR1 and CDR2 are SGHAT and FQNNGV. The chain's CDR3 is CASSLGLNTEAFF. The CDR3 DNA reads TGTGCCAGCAGTTTGGGACTGAACACTGAAGCTTTCTTT.

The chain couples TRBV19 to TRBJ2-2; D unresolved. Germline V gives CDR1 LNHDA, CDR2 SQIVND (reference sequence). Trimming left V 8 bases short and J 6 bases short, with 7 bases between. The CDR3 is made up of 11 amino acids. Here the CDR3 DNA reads TGTGCCAGTTACCTCCCCGGGGAGCTGTTTTTT. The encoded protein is CASYLPGELFF.

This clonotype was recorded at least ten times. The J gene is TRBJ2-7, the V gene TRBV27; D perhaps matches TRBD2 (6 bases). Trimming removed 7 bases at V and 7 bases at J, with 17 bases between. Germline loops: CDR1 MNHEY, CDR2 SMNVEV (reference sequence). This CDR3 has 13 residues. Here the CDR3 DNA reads TGTGCCAGCAAGTCGGGGGATTCATGGGAGCAGTACTTC. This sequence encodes CASKSGDSWEQYF.

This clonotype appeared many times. This CDR3 is CSARTGAFLYGYTF. The DNA of the CDR3 is TGCAGTGCACGGACAGGGGCGTTCCTCTATGGCTACACCTTC. The V call is TRBV20-1, the J call TRBJ1-2; 9 bases align to TRBD1. The CDR3 sequence is 14 residues long. The junction had 9 bases not matched to a gene; V was cut back by 6 bases and J by 4 bases. Germline CDR1 is DFQATT and CDR2 is SNEGSKA (reference sequence).

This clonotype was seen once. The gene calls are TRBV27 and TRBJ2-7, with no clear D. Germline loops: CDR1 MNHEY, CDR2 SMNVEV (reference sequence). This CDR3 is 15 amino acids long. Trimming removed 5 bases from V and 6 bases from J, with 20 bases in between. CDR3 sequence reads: CASSPRLRGGFEQYF. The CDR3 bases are TGTGCCAGCAGTCCGCGGTTGAGAGGTGGGTTCGAGCAGTACTTC.

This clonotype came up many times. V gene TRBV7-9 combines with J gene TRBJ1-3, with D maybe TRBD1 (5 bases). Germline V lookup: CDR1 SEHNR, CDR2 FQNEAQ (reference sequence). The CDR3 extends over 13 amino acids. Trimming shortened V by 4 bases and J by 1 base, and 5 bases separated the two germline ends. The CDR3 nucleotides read TGTGCCAGCAGCTCAGGGTCTGGAAACACCATATATTTT. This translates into CASSSGSGNTIYF.

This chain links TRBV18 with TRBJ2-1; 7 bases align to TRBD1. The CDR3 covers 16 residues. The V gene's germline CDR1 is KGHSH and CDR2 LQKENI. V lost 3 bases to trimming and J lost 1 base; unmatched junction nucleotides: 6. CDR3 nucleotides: TGTGCCAGCTCACCTGAGTGGGGACAGTCCTACAATGAGCAGTTCTTC. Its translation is CASSPEWGQSYNEQFF. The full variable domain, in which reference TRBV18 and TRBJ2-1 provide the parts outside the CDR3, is NAGVMQNPRHLVRRRGQEARLRCSPMKGHSHVYWYRQLPEEGLKFMVYLQKENIIDESGMPKERFSAEFPKEGPSILRIQQVVRGDSAAYFCASSPEWGQSYNEQFFGPGTRLTVL.

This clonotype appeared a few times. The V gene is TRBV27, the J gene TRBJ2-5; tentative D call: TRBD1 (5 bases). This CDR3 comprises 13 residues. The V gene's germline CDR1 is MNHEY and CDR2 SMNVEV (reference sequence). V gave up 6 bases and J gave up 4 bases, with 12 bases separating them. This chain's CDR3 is CASSRAGAETQYF. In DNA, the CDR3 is TGTGCCAGCAGCCGAGCTGGGGCAGAGACCCAGTACTTC.

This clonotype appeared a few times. DNA of the CDR3: TGTGCCAGCAGCTTAGGGCCAGGGACACAAGAGACCCAGTACTTC. Amino acid sequence: CASSLGPGTQETQYF. This chain links TRBV7-9 with TRBJ2-5; maybe TRBD1 (6 bases). CDR1 is SEHNR and CDR2 is FQNEAQ in the germline V gene (reference sequence). The V end was cut by 1 base, the J end by 2 bases, with 11 bases between. This CDR3 has 15 residues.

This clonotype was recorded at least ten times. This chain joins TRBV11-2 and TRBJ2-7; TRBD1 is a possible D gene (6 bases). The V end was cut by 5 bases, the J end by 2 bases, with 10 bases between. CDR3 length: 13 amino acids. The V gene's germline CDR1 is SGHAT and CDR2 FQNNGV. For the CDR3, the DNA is TGTGCCAGCAGCCAGTCAGGGGCCTACGAGCAGTACTTC. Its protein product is CASSQSGAYEQYF.

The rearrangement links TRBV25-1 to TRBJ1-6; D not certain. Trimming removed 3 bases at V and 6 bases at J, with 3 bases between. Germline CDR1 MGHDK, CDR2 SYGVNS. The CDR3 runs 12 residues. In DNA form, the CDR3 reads TGTGCCAGCAGTGACTTTAATTCACCCCTCCACTTT. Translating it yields CASSDFNSPLHF.

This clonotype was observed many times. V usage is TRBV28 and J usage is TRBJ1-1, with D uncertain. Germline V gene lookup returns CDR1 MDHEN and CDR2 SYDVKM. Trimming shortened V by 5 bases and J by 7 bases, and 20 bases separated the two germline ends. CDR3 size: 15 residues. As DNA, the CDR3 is TGTGCCAGCAGTACCTCTTTCGGGCCGAACCTTGAAGCTTTCTTT. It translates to CASSTSFGPNLEAFF.

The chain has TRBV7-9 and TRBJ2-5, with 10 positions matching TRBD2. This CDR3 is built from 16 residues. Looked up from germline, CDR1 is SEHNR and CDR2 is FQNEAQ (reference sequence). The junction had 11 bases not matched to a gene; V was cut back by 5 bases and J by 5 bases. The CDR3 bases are TGTGCCAGCAGCCCGGGCGTAGCGGGAGGTGGGGAGACCCAGTACTTC. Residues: CASSPGVAGGGETQYF.

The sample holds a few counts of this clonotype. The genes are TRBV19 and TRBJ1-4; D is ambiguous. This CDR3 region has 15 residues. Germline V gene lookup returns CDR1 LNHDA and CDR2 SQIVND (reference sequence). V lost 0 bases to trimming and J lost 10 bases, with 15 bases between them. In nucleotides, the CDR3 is TGTGCCAGTAGTATAGATCGTGGCAGCAGAGGAAAACTGTTTTTT. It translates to CASSIDRGSRGKLFF.